These 9 T cell receptor beta chains originate from one sample sequenced in a study of cytomegalovirus exposure and HLA in healthy donors. With 60 Vbeta and 13 Jbeta primers, the PCR was carried out. Produced via immunoSEQ multiplex PCR; TCRdb's table is partial and in-frame only. In the table there are approximately 190,000 clones, roughly 77% of which are singletons. Material: PBMCs. These receptors all come from a man in his forties in good health and CMV-seropositive.

The chain links TRBV9 to TRBJ2-2, with D possibly being TRBD1 (5 bases). This CDR3 comprises 15 residues. Per germline, CDR1 SGDLS and CDR2 YYNGEE. Trimming shortened V by 2 bases and J by 1 base, and 9 bases separated the two germline ends. The CDR3 loop is CASSVGQGNTGELFF. The CDR3 bases are TGTGCCAGCAGCGTCGGGCAGGGGAACACCGGGGAGCTGTTTTTT.

For the CDR3, the DNA is TGTGCCAGCAGCCCGGGACAAAATAATTCACCCCTCCACTTT. Amino acid sequence: CASSPGQNNSPLHF. The V gene is TRBV14, the J gene TRBJ1-6, with D tentatively TRBD1 (6 bases). V was cut by 4 bases and J by 5 bases, with 9 bases left in between. The CDR3 is 14 residues long. Looked up from germline, CDR1 is SGHDN and CDR2 is FVKESK.

For this clone: Other DNA sequences in this sample translate to the same CDR3. The CDR3 loop is CAISESGSGNTIYF. CDR3 in DNA: TGTGCCATCAGTGAGTCGGGCAGCGGAAACACCATATATTTT. This rearrangement joins TRBV10-3 to TRBJ1-3; D unclear. Trimming stripped 0 bases from V and 4 bases from J, with 7 bases between. The length of the CDR3 is 14 residues. Germline V gene lookup returns CDR1 ENHRY and CDR2 SYGVKD.

The chain combines TRBV10-3 with TRBJ2-1, with 10 bases fitting TRBD1. V shed 7 bases, J shed 0 bases, and the junction held 6 bases outside the gene matches. This CDR3 is built from 16 residues. CDR1 is ENHRY, CDR2 SYGVKD, per germline. The chain's CDR3 is CAITPGQGTSYNEQFF. For the CDR3, the DNA is TGTGCCATCACTCCGGGACAGGGGACCTCCTACAATGAGCAGTTCTTC.

This clone came up once. V is TRBV4-2 and J is TRBJ2-1; 13 bases map to TRBD2. V shed 1 base, J shed 4 bases, and the junction held 10 bases outside the gene matches. The CDR3 extends over 19 amino acids. The germline gives CDR1 LGHNA, CDR2 YNFKEQ. This CDR3 is CASSQVSTSGGPDYNEQFF. The CDR3 DNA reads TGTGCCAGCAGCCAAGTTTCGACTAGCGGGGGGCCAGATTACAATGAGCAGTTCTTC.

V usage is TRBV7-9 and J usage is TRBJ2-7; D perhaps matches TRBD2 (6 bases). Germline values: CDR1 SEHNR, CDR2 FQNEAQ (reference sequence). Trimming shortened V by 1 base and J by 6 bases, and 7 bases separated the two germline ends. CDR3 length: 12 amino acids. CDR3 residues: CASSLDGSEQYF. The CDR3, as DNA: TGTGCCAGCAGCTTAGACGGGAGCGAGCAGTACTTC.

In DNA, the CDR3 is TGTGCCAGCAGTGGGGGACAGGGTATAACAGATACGCAGTATTTT. Amino acid sequence: CASSGGQGITDTQYF. The chain combines TRBV6-1 with TRBJ2-3, with 9 bases identical to TRBD1. The CDR3 spans 15 residues. Losses at the gene ends were 4 bases for V and 3 bases for J; bases not matched to a gene: 5. CDR1 is MNHNS and CDR2 is SASEGT in the germline V gene.

This chain connects TRBV5-1 to TRBJ2-2; 11 bases line up with TRBD1. Germline CDR1 SGHRS, CDR2 YFSETQ. This CDR3 comprises 14 residues. V gave up 7 bases and J gave up 4 bases; unmatched junction bases: 3. The CDR3 protein is CASGGTGGTGELFF. The DNA for the CDR3 is TGCGCCAGCGGGGGGACAGGGGGCACCGGGGAGCTGTTTTTT.

A few counts support this clone. This chain uses TRBV19 with TRBJ2-7; the match to TRBD1 covers 10 bases. Germline lookup yields CDR1 LNHDA and CDR2 SQIVND (reference sequence). The CDR3 extends over 14 amino acids. The ends lost 4 bases at V and 1 base at J; junction bases unmatched: 1. For the CDR3, the DNA is TGTGCCAGTAGTAGGGACAGGGGATCCTACGAGCAGTACTTC. This encodes CASSRDRGSYEQYF. The full variable domain, in which reference TRBV19 and TRBJ2-7 provide the parts outside the CDR3, is DGGITQSPKYLFRKEGQNVTLSCEQNLNHDAMYWYRQDPGQGLRLIYYSQIVNDFQKGDIAEGYSVSREKKESFPLTVTSAQKNPTAFYLCASSRDRGSYEQYFGPGTRLTVT.